The present entry profiles one T cell receptor (beta chain) with its context. One end of the junction fails to match germline, which may point to a read error. Negative isolation yielded CD4+ and CD8+ T cells, and FACS enriched TEMRA cells. This sample stems from a study of CD8 T cells in Susac syndrome. Random-hexamer reverse transcription was applied to roughly 0.5 to 1 ug RNA. MiXCR was run by TCRdb on the immunoSEQ multiplex PCR reads, yielding one entry per CDR3 protein. This table holds some 260,000 distinct CDR3 sequences, 85% found once. The CDR3 loop spans 14 amino acids. CDR1 is MNHNS, CDR2 SASEGT, per germline.

The specimen sequenced was CD8+ T cells from PBMCs. The clonotype was recovered from a human donor with multiple sclerosis. The V gene is TRBV6-1, the J gene TRBJ1-5; possible D gene TRBD1, 6 bases. CDR3 loop: CASGEWTANQPQHF. The DNA for the CDR3 is TGTGCCAGCGGTGAATGGACAGCCAATCAGCCCCAGCATTTT.